This entry lists 28 T cell receptor beta chains sequenced from one sample in a study of regulatory T cells in long-lasting Graves disease. Time point reported: persistent/refractory GD, antithyroid drugs over 5 years with positive TRAb. TCR sequences were obtained from RNA taken from PBMCs. In building TCR beta libraries, iRepertoire HTBI primers were used together with Arm-PCR of CDR3 regions. TCRdb passed the multiplex PCR reads through MiXCR, listing each CDR3 protein once. The data contain fewer than 450,000 distinct CDR3 sequences, roughly a quarter of them singletons. The source material was peripheral blood mononuclear cells (PBMCs), sampled when the disease was refractory, from a patient treated with antithyroid drugs. The source is a female donor with Graves disease.

This clonotype was seen many times. The rearrangement joins TRBV2 to TRBJ2-7; 9 bases match TRBD2. V lost 3 bases, J lost 4 bases, and 4 bases stayed unmatched. This CDR3 has 14 residues. Germline values: CDR1 SNHLY, CDR2 FYNNEI. CDR3 coding DNA: TGTGCCAGCAGTGATGCGGGAGGGTTTTACGAGCAGTACTTC. It is translated as CASSDAGGFYEQYF.

Comments on this clonotype: Just one base apart from a much larger clone, this may be a read error. This chain joins TRBV24-1 and TRBJ1-2; no definite D call. CDR1 is KGHDR and CDR2 is SFDVKD in the germline V gene. The CDR3 totals 16 residues. V lost 2 bases and J lost 7, with 19 bases in between. The CDR3 DNA reads TGTGCCACCAGTGATTCAACCCTGGGGAGGGATTGTGGCTACACCTTC. Translated, it gives CATSDSTLGRDCGYTF.

This clonotype was counted at least ten times. The J gene is TRBJ2-1, the V gene TRBV20-1; tentatively, D is TRBD2 (6 bases). The germline V gene encodes CDR1 DFQATT and CDR2 SNEGSKA (reference sequence). CDR3 length: 16 residues. The ends were cut back, 0 bases at V and 6 bases at J, with 18 bases in the middle. The CDR3 DNA reads as TGCAGTGCTAGAGAATCTATGGGACTGCTACGCAATGAGCAGTTCTTC. It translates to CSARESMGLLRNEQFF.

This clonotype was seen many times. CDR3 residues: CASKGDPTNTGELFF. The CDR3 coding sequence is TGTGCCAGCAAGGGGGACCCCACGAACACCGGGGAGCTGTTTTTT. The chain recombines TRBV2 with TRBJ2-2; a possible D gene is TRBD1 (6 bases). The germline V and J ends were trimmed by 7 bases and 0 bases, with 12 bases remaining between them. Germline V lookup: CDR1 SNHLY, CDR2 FYNNEI. This CDR3 spans 15 amino acids.

J is TRBJ2-6 and V is TRBV4-1; D not resolved. Germline lookup yields CDR1 MGHRA and CDR2 YSYEKL. CDR3 length equals 16 residues. The germline V and J ends were trimmed by 4 bases and 4 bases, with 14 bases remaining between them. The CDR3 is CASSRPTPGGANVLTF. CDR3 bases: TGCGCCAGCAGCCGTCCGACCCCCGGCGGGGCCAACGTCCTGACTTTC.

CDR3 amino acids: CASSLRLAGGSGETQYF. CDR3 coding DNA: TGCGCCAGCAGCTTGAGACTAGCGGGAGGCTCCGGGGAGACCCAGTACTTC. V is TRBV5-1 and J is TRBJ2-7; 13 bases are a match to TRBD2. The better agreement between TRBJ2-5 and the DNA end casts doubt on the J call. Germline loops: CDR1 SGHRS, CDR2 YFSETQ. This CDR3 is 17 amino acids long.

This clonotype was counted once. This chain joins TRBV20-1 and TRBJ1-2; D perhaps matches TRBD1 (6 bases). Germline V lookup: CDR1 DFQATT, CDR2 SNEGSKA (reference sequence). The CDR3 spans 14 residues. The V end lost 5 bases, the J end lost 4 bases, and 17 bases lay between the germline ends. The CDR3 sequence is CSALKVSGVYGYTF. CDR3 DNA: TGCAGTGCTCTTAAGGTTTCAGGGGTCTATGGCTACACCTTC.

This clonotype was counted a few times. The CDR3 loop reads CASSLAGVGLRSYNEQFF. CDR3 sequence (DNA): TGTGCCAGCAGCTTAGCGGGTGTCGGCCTGAGATCTTACAATGAGCAGTTCTTC. This chain uses TRBV7-2 with TRBJ2-1; no clear D gene. Germline values: CDR1 SGHTA, CDR2 FQGNSA. This CDR3 spans 18 amino acids. V was trimmed by 0 bases and J by 4 bases, leaving 19 bases between them.

This clonotype appeared a few times. J is TRBJ1-5 and V is TRBV30; the D gene is possibly TRBD1 (6 bases). V gave up 2 bases and J gave up 0 bases, with 14 bases separating them. The CDR3 contains 16 residues. Per the germline V gene, CDR1 is GTSNPN and CDR2 is SVGIG (reference sequence). In nucleotides, the CDR3 is TGTGCCTGGAGTATCAACAGGGTCTCTAGCAATCAGCCCCAGCATTTT. As protein: CAWSINRVSSNQPQHF. Full variable domain (rest looked up from reference TRBV30 and TRBJ1-5): SQTIHQWPATLVQPVGSPLSLECTVEGTSNPNLYWYRQAAGRGLQLLFYSVGIGQISSEVPQNLSASRPQDRQFILSSKKLLLSDSGFYLCAWSINRVSSNQPQHFGDGTRLSIL.

The rearrangement uses TRBV12-3 or TRBV12-4 and TRBJ1-5; tentatively, D is TRBD1 (5 bases). This CDR3 has 14 amino acids. The V and J ends lost 6 bases and 11 bases respectively, with 20 bases between them. In DNA, the CDR3 is TGTGCCAGCAGCCGGGGCCGGGACCGCCGAGCCCAGCATTTT. Its translation is CASSRGRDRRAQHF.

This clonotype has only a few counts. V is TRBV19 and J is TRBJ1-2; 7 positions match TRBD1. Germline loops: CDR1 LNHDA, CDR2 SQIVND (reference sequence). This CDR3 comprises 15 residues. V gave up 4 bases and J gave up 0 bases; unmatched junction bases: 5. The CDR3 DNA is TGTGCCAGTAGTACACAGGGGACACCTAACTATGGCTACACCTTC. This sequence encodes CASSTQGTPNYGYTF. Using reference TRBV19 and TRBJ1-2 for the parts outside the CDR3, the full variable domain is DGGITQSPKYLFRKEGQNVTLSCEQNLNHDAMYWYRQDPGQGLRLIYYSQIVNDFQKGDIAEGYSVSREKKESFPLTVTSAQKNPTAFYLCASSTQGTPNYGYTFGSGTRLTVV.

This clonotype came up many times. V gene TRBV7-2 combines with J gene TRBJ2-5; TRBD2 agrees at 7 bases. CDR1 and CDR2 from the germline V gene are SGHTA and FQGNSA. This CDR3 comprises 14 residues. With 2 bases clipped from V and 3 bases from J, the junction kept 3 bases outside the gene matches. The CDR3 DNA reads TGTGCCAGCAGCTTACAAGCGGGAAAAGAGACCCAGTACTTC. This gives the protein CASSLQAGKETQYF.

This sequence joins TRBV30 and TRBJ2-7; D might be TRBD1 or TRBD2, each matching 5 bases. The germline V gene has CDR1 GTSNPN and CDR2 SVGIG (reference sequence). V lost 2 bases and J lost 4, with 15 bases in between. CDR3 length: 14 residues. The CDR3 sequence is CAWSRAGRGYEQYF. The CDR3, as DNA: TGTGCCTGGAGTAGGGCAGGGAGAGGGTACGAGCAGTACTTC.

The chain has TRBV19 and TRBJ1-1; D unclear. Germline V gene sequence: CDR1 LNHDA, CDR2 SQIVND (reference sequence). Trimming removed 2 bases at V and 3 bases at J, with 7 bases between. The CDR3 totals 13 residues. CDR3 region: CASSIRRDTEAFF. For the CDR3, the DNA is TGTGCCAGTAGTATAAGACGGGACACTGAAGCTTTCTTT.

This clonotype has ten or more counts. The V and J genes are TRBV19 and TRBJ1-2; no reliable D call. The germline V gene has CDR1 LNHDA and CDR2 SQIVND (reference sequence). V lost 3 bases and J 6 bases, leaving 11 bases between the germline ends. This CDR3 contains 13 residues. Here the CDR3 reads CASSMFGDNGYTF. CDR3 bases: TGTGCCAGTAGTATGTTCGGGGATAATGGCTACACCTTC.

In this sample, this clonotype turned up a few times. The rearrangement uses TRBV27 and TRBJ1-5, with D unclear. The germline V gene encodes CDR1 MNHEY and CDR2 SMNVEV (reference sequence). The CDR3 is made up of 13 amino acids. Between the trimmed V and J ends, which lost 5 bases and 4 bases, there was a span of 9 bases. The CDR3 coding sequence is TGTGCCAGCAGTGGGAAGGTAAATCAGCCCCAGCATTTT. Translation gives CASSGKVNQPQHF.

This clonotype was seen repeatedly, ten times or more. An end of the junction differs from the germline gene, which may be a read error. V usage is TRBV20-1 and J usage is TRBJ2-2; weak D call: TRBD2 (7 bases). The CDR3 contains 15 residues. The germline CDR1 and CDR2 sequences are DFQATT and SNEGSKA (reference sequence). The CDR3 loop reads CSASSAGANTGELFF. The CDR3 DNA is TGCAGTGCTAGTAGTGCGGGGGCGAATACCGGGGAGCTGTTTTTT.

The chain joins TRBV27 to TRBJ1-4; TRBD1 might be the D (5 bases). Germline CDR1 reads MNHEY; CDR2 reads SMNVEV (reference sequence). CDR3 size: 16 residues. Trimming stripped 5 bases from V and 6 bases from J, with 19 bases between. DNA of the CDR3: TGTGCCAGCAGTCTTGGGACGGGTAGCCTTTATGAAAAACTGTTTTTT. It translates to CASSLGTGSLYEKLFF.

Ten or more counts support this clonotype. This chain joins TRBV7-9 and TRBJ2-5, with 7 bases fitting TRBD1. The CDR3 length is 14 residues. The germline CDR1 and CDR2 sequences are SEHNR and FQNEAQ (reference sequence). The junction had 0 bases not matched to a gene; V was cut back by 1 base and J by 1 base. This CDR3 reads CASSLGQGQETQYF. The CDR3 coding sequence is TGTGCCAGCAGCTTAGGACAGGGCCAAGAGACCCAGTACTTC. Drawing the rest from reference TRBV7-9 and TRBJ2-5, the complete variable domain is DTGVSQNPRHKITKRGQNVTFRCDPISEHNRLYWYRQTLGQGPEFLTYFQNEAQLEKSRLLSDRFSAERPKGSFSTLEIQRTEQGDSAMYLCASSLGQGQETQYFGPGTRLLVL.

This clonotype has at least ten counts. The chain joins TRBV20-1 to TRBJ2-5; tentatively, D is TRBD2 (6 bases). CDR1 DFQATT and CDR2 SNEGSKA come from the germline V gene (reference sequence). The CDR3 length is 16 residues. V was trimmed by 5 bases and J by 0 bases, leaving 19 bases between them. Written as DNA, the CDR3 is TGCAGTGCTCTCGCTTACCTAGCGACGTACCAAGAGACCCAGTACTTC. Residues: CSALAYLATYQETQYF.

This clonotype has a count of ten or more. The chain combines TRBV28 with TRBJ2-5; D tentatively fits TRBD1 or TRBD2 (5 bases each). CDR3 length: 13 residues. V was clipped by 6 bases and J by 7 bases, with 15 bases between them. Germline V gene sequence: CDR1 MDHEN, CDR2 SYDVKM. In nucleotides, the CDR3 is TGTGCCAGCAGGGGACCGCCACTGGGGACCCAGTACTTC. Its protein is CASRGPPLGTQYF.

This clonotype was counted ten times or more. The J gene is TRBJ2-5, the V gene TRBV11-2; 10 positions match TRBD2. The CDR3 contains 16 residues. Germline CDR1 reads SGHAT; CDR2 reads FQNNGV. The ends lost 6 bases at V and 5 bases at J; junction bases unmatched: 12. CDR3 DNA sequence: TGTGCCAGCAGAGCGAGAGCGGGAGGGCGTTGGGAGACCCAGTACTTC. The encoded protein is CASRARAGGRWETQYF.

This clonotype came up many times. The rearrangement joins TRBV12-3 or TRBV12-4 to TRBJ1-2, with D unclear. Trimming took 1 base from V and 4 from J, leaving 4 bases between them. This CDR3 region has 12 residues. In nucleotides, the CDR3 is TGTGCCAGCAGTTTAGGAGTCTATGGCTACACCTTC. It translates to CASSLGVYGYTF.

The chain uses TRBV4-1 and TRBJ2-7, with a possible D match to TRBD2 (6 bases). V lost 3 bases, J lost 5 bases, and 11 bases lay in between. The length of the CDR3 is 13 residues. Germline CDR1 reads MGHRA; CDR2 reads YSYEKL. CDR3 loop: CASSQRLVDEQYF. The DNA of the CDR3 is TGCGCCAGCAGCCAGAGACTAGTAGACGAGCAGTACTTC.

This rearrangement joins TRBV3-1 to TRBJ1-3; D uncertain. Trimming pared 0 bases from V and 2 bases from J, leaving 2 bases between. The CDR3 spans 13 residues. CDR1 and CDR2 (germline): LGHDT, YNNKEL (reference sequence). CDR3: CASSQDTGNTIYF. DNA of the CDR3: TGTGCCAGCAGCCAAGATACTGGAAACACCATATATTTT.

The chain combines TRBV3-1 with TRBJ2-5, with no clear D. The CDR3 has 13 residues. V shed 4 bases and J shed 2 bases, with 8 bases lying between them. Per the germline V gene, CDR1 is LGHDT and CDR2 is YNNKEL (reference sequence). CDR3 region: CASSLRLQETQYF. Written as DNA, the CDR3 is TGTGCCAGCAGCCTTCGGCTTCAAGAGACCCAGTACTTC.

This clonotype turned up a few times. The chain has TRBV6-1 and TRBJ2-7, with D unresolved. The CDR3 length is 14 residues. Germline V gives CDR1 MNHNS, CDR2 SASEGT. Deletions cut 5 bases from V and 2 bases from J, with 13 bases between. CDR3 nucleotides: TGTGCCAGCAGTCCTTCACTAAGTACCTACGAGCAGTACTTC. Its protein product is CASSPSLSTYEQYF.

This clonotype was recorded at least ten times. This chain links TRBV6-1 with TRBJ1-5; unclear D gene. The CDR3 contains 13 residues. From germline, CDR1 is MNHNS and CDR2 SASEGT. Trimming removed 4 bases at V and 7 bases at J, with 11 bases between. The CDR3: CASSVEVDQPQHF. The CDR3 DNA sequence: TGTGCCAGCAGTGTGGAGGTTGACCAGCCCCAGCATTTT.